This T cell receptor beta chain was recorded in a study of Graves' ophthalmopathy and Graves' hyperthyroidism. Remarks on this clonotype: The junction departs from the called germline gene at one end, perhaps through a read error.

RNA transcripts were the template, and TCR beta CDR3 regions were amplified from them. An initial RT-PCR round employing HTBI primers preceded a second-round multiplex PCR. TCRdb recomputed calls from the multiplex PCR reads with MiXCR, one row per CDR3 protein. The repertoire holds about 740,000 distinct CDR3 sequences, with approximately 40% as singletons. Germline V gene data show CDR1 as SNHLY and CDR2 as FYNNEI. The CDR3 covers 17 residues. V usage is TRBV2 and J usage is TRBJ2-7; 13 positions match TRBD2. The origin of this receptor is an adult man with Graves' ophthalmopathy. The sequenced sample was peripheral blood. The CDR3 nucleotides read TGCGCCAGCAGCCAAGAAGGGACTAGCGGGACCCCCTACGAGCAGTACTTC. This translates into CASSQEGTSGTPYEQYF.